The 21 T cell receptor beta chains below all came from one sample that was sequenced in a study of blood T cell repertoires in COVID-19. Sequenced by immunoSEQ multiplex PCR; TCRdb stores in-frame clones only, minus some. This sample has tens of thousands of clones; around 83% occur once, and the top ten carry around two fifths. The sample was peripheral blood. These receptors were taken from a woman older than 75 with active or convalescent COVID-19.

The V call is TRBV28, the J call TRBJ1-6, with no clear D. The V gene's germline CDR1 is MDHEN and CDR2 SYDVKM. This CDR3 has 12 residues. V lost 5 bases to trimming and J lost 11 bases, with 10 bases between them. This chain's CDR3 is CASSPLSPPLHF. The CDR3, as DNA: TGTGCCAGCAGTCCATTGAGTCCACCCCTCCACTTT.

The chain joins TRBV27 to TRBJ1-5; D unresolved. This CDR3 comprises 13 residues. Germline CDR1 and CDR2: MNHEY and SMNVEV (reference sequence). Trimming removed 6 bases from V and 4 bases from J, with 10 bases in between. CDR3 loop: CASSLRVNQPQHF. CDR3 in DNA: TGTGCCAGCAGCCTCCGGGTAAATCAGCCCCAGCATTTT.

V and J are TRBV24-1 and TRBJ1-1, with 9 bases lining up with TRBD1. V lost 4 bases to trimming and J lost 8 bases; unmatched junction nucleotides: 4. The CDR3 runs to 13 residues. Germline loops: CDR1 KGHDR, CDR2 SFDVKD. The CDR3 sequence: CATSELDRGEAFF. CDR3 bases: TGTGCCACCAGTGAATTGGACAGGGGCGAAGCTTTCTTT.

A word on this clone: A junction boundary mismatches the germline segment, possibly from a read error. V is TRBV29-1 and J is TRBJ2-1; D call uncertain. The CDR3 has 10 amino acids. Germline V CDR1 and CDR2: SQVTM, ANQGSEA. DNA of the CDR3: TGTTCTAGCTCCTACAATGAGCAGTTCTTC. This gives the protein CSSSYNEQFF.

This chain connects TRBV6-5 to TRBJ1-2; D unclear. This CDR3 spans 13 amino acids. Trimming removed 6 bases from V and 3 bases from J, with 11 bases in between. Germline V gives CDR1 MNHEY, CDR2 SVGAGI. CDR3 region: CASSHPSDYGYTF. The CDR3 DNA sequence: TGTGCCAGCAGCCACCCCAGTGACTATGGCTACACCTTC.

The V gene is TRBV16, the J gene TRBJ1-5; no reliable D call. From germline, CDR1 is KGHSY and CDR2 FQNENV. The CDR3 contains 15 residues. Deletions cut 4 bases from V and 6 bases from J, with 16 bases between. The CDR3 here is CASSPSTGGSQPQHF. CDR3 bases: TGTGCCAGCAGCCCTTCCACGGGAGGGAGTCAGCCCCAGCATTTT.

This rearrangement joins TRBV9 to TRBJ2-2; D call uncertain. The V end lost 4 bases, the J end lost 7 bases, and 17 bases lay between the germline ends. CDR1 SGDLS and CDR2 YYNGEE come from the germline V gene. The CDR3 runs 15 residues. The CDR3 sequence: CASSPQSGLGGELFF. The CDR3 region has the DNA TGTGCCAGCAGCCCACAATCCGGGTTGGGCGGGGAGCTGTTTTTT.

This clone was counted only a few times. The genes are TRBV19 and TRBJ2-7; 8 bases line up with TRBD2. The CDR3 consists of 15 residues. The V gene's germline CDR1 is LNHDA and CDR2 SQIVND (reference sequence). After removal of 6 bases from V and 2 bases from J, the junction contained 9 bases not matched to a gene. Written as DNA, the CDR3 is TGTGCCAGTAGCCCCACTAGCGGTTGGACCTACGAGCAGTACTTC. Protein product: CASSPTSGWTYEQYF.

The gene calls are TRBV30 and TRBJ2-3, with TRBD2 identical over 10 bases. The V segment lost 4 bases and the J segment 6 bases; nucleotides outside the gene matches: 7. Germline loops: CDR1 GTSNPN, CDR2 SVGIG (reference sequence). The CDR3 length is 14 residues. CDR3 region: CAWIWASGSDTQYF. The CDR3 DNA reads as TGTGCCTGGATCTGGGCTAGCGGGAGTGATACGCAGTATTTT.

This clone was observed once. J is TRBJ2-5 and V is TRBV6-6; D is possibly TRBD2 (5 bases). The CDR3 spans 15 residues. Germline CDR1 MNHNY, CDR2 SVGAGI (reference sequence). Deletions cut 2 bases from V and 1 base from J, with 11 bases between. Here the CDR3 reads CASSYQGRGQETQYF. CDR3 DNA: TGTGCCAGCAGTTACCAAGGACGGGGCCAAGAGACCCAGTACTTC.

This clone was observed a single time. This chain links TRBV11-3 with TRBJ2-7; 14 bases align to TRBD2. This CDR3 is built from 16 residues. Germline V gene sequence: CDR1 SGHNT, CDR2 YENEEA. The junction had 5 bases not matched to a gene; V was cut back by 3 bases and J by 4 bases. The chain's CDR3 is CASSFGTSGSTYEQYF. The CDR3, as DNA: TGTGCCAGCAGCTTTGGGACTAGCGGGAGTACTTACGAGCAGTACTTC. Based on the CDR3 plus reference TRBV11-3 and TRBJ2-7, the full variable domain is EAGVVQSPRYKIIEKKQPVAFWCNPISGHNTLYWYLQNLGQGPELLIRYENEEAVDDSQLPKDRFSAERLKGVDSTLKIQPAELGDSAVYLCASSFGTSGSTYEQYFGPGTRLTVT.

This chain joins TRBV5-1 and TRBJ1-1; no firm D call. V dropped 0 bases and J dropped 0 bases, with 9 bases sitting between them. Germline V gives CDR1 SGHRS, CDR2 YFSETQ. This CDR3 is built from 15 residues. CDR3 in amino acids: CASSLVEGMNTEAFF. In DNA form, the CDR3 reads TGCGCCAGCAGCTTGGTGGAGGGCATGAACACTGAAGCTTTCTTT.

J is TRBJ2-7 and V is TRBV18, with D maybe TRBD2 (5 bases). Germline CDR1 reads KGHSH; CDR2 reads LQKENI. Trimming shortened V by 2 bases and J by 4 bases, and 12 bases separated the two germline ends. CDR3 length: 14 residues. The DNA for the CDR3 is TGTGCCAGCTCACCATCACTAGGACCGTACGAGCAGTACTTC. Protein: CASSPSLGPYEQYF.

This clone was seen more than once but under ten times. The genes are TRBV5-1 and TRBJ2-1, with D possibly being TRBD2 (6 bases). There are 19 residues in the CDR3. The germline V and J ends were trimmed by 2 bases and 0 bases, with 21 bases remaining between them. Germline V gene lookup returns CDR1 SGHRS and CDR2 YFSETQ. The CDR3 is CASSLIPIAGLSSYNEQFF. The CDR3 bases are TGCGCCAGCAGCTTAATCCCGATCGCGGGACTGTCCTCCTACAATGAGCAGTTCTTC.

This clone was seen a handful of times. The rearrangement uses TRBV6-5 and TRBJ2-7; D perhaps matches TRBD1 (6 bases). The CDR3 loop spans 13 amino acids. Germline V lookup: CDR1 MNHEY, CDR2 SVGAGI. V gave up 6 bases and J gave up 1 base, with 10 bases separating them. DNA of the CDR3: TGTGCCAGCAGCAGACAGGTGTCCTACGAGCAGTACTTC. This sequence encodes CASSRQVSYEQYF.

The V and J genes are TRBV18 and TRBJ2-7; 11 bases line up with TRBD2. The CDR3 loop spans 15 amino acids. The germline V gene encodes CDR1 KGHSH and CDR2 LQKENI. J was trimmed by 5 bases and V by 5 bases; bases with no gene match: 8. In DNA form, the CDR3 reads TGTGCCAGCTCAGCGGCCGGACTAGCGGGCAACGAGCAGTACTTC. This encodes CASSAAGLAGNEQYF.

Notes on this clone: A junction boundary mismatches the germline segment, possibly from a read error. The V call is TRBV3-1 (or the pseudogene TRBV3-2), the J call TRBJ1-2; 9 positions match TRBD1. The V gene's germline CDR1 is LGHDT and CDR2 YNNKEL (reference sequence). The CDR3 extends over 13 amino acids. The CDR3 DNA reads TGTGCCAGCAGCCAGGACCCCGGGACAGGGTGTAGTTTC. Protein product: CASSQDPGTGCSF.

This clone was recorded once. The chain uses TRBV4-1 and TRBJ1-3, with D maybe TRBD1 (5 bases). Trimming cost V 1 base and J 4 bases, with 17 bases left between them. Germline lookup yields CDR1 MGHRA and CDR2 YSYEKL. The length of the CDR3 is 17 residues. The CDR3, as DNA: TGCGCCAGCAGCCAAGCTTACGGGACTCTCTCCGGAAACACCATATATTTT. Translating gives CASSQAYGTLSGNTIYF.

The V gene is TRBV11-2, the J gene TRBJ2-5; a possible D gene is TRBD2 (7 bases). V lost 8 bases and J 3 bases, leaving 13 bases between the germline ends. The CDR3 is 13 amino acids. Germline values: CDR1 SGHAT, CDR2 FQNNGV. CDR3 nucleotide sequence: TGTGCCAGCCGACAGGCGGGAGAAGAGACCCAGTACTTC. Protein product: CASRQAGEETQYF.

The CDR3 protein is CASSHTRIHYGYTF. In DNA, the CDR3 is TGTGCCAGCAGTCACACTAGGATTCACTATGGCTACACCTTC. This sequence joins TRBV28 and TRBJ1-2; D gene unclear. This CDR3 comprises 14 residues. V shed 5 bases and J shed 3 bases, with 13 bases lying between them. The germline V gene has CDR1 MDHEN and CDR2 SYDVKM.

The chain employs TRBV7-6 and TRBJ1-5, with D tentatively TRBD1 (5 bases). Trimming removed 3 bases from V and 0 bases from J, with 12 bases in between. Germline V gene lookup returns CDR1 SGHVS and CDR2 FNYEAQ. There are 16 residues in the CDR3. The DNA for the CDR3 is TGTGCCAGCAGCTTGGGGCAGGGTGGTAGCAATCAGCCCCAGCATTTT. This codes for CASSLGQGGSNQPQHF.